This T cell receptor beta chain was observed in a study of blood T cell repertoires in COVID-19. Study background: The United States, Italy and Spain provided the acute and convalescent COVID-19 samples. T cells, B-cell-depleted T cells, or PBMCs supplied cDNA or gDNA.

Germline V gives CDR1 WSHSY, CDR2 SAAADI. Trimming at V came to 8 bases and at J to 4 bases, leaving 2 bases not matched to a gene. The CDR3 runs 14 residues. How the authors handled the data: Amplifying reference gene primers gave estimates of nucleated cell counts. Repertoires were generated with immunoSEQ multiplex PCR, while TCRdb's copy carries only in-frame clones and drops some. V, J and clone size are those of that table, while D and trimming were read from the DNA. The table records over 150,000 clones, 80% to 85% of them present only once. Sequenced material: peripheral blood. The gene calls are TRBV10-2 and TRBJ2-7; 16 positions agree with TRBD2. This TCR was recovered from an older woman with acute or convalescent COVID-19. In DNA form, the CDR3 reads TGCGCCAGCGAGGGACTAGCGGGGGGGTACGAGCAGTACTTC. It codes for CASEGLAGGYEQYF.